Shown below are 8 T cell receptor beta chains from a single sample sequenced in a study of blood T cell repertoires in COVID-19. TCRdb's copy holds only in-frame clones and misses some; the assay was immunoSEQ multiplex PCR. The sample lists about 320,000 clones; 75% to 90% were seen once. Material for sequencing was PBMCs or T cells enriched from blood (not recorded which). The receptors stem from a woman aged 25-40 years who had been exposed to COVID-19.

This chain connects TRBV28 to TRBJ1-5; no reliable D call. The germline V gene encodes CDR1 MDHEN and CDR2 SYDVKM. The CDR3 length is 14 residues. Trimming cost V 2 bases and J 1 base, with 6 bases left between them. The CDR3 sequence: CASSLHQSNQPQHF. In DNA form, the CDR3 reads TGTGCCAGCAGTTTACACCAGAGCAATCAGCCCCAGCATTTT.

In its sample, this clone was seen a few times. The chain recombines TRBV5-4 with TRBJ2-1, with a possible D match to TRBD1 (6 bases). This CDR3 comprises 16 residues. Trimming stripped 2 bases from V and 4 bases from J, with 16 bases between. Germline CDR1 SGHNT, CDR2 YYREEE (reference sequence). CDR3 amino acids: CASSFSGQILYNEQFF. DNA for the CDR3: TGTGCCAGCAGCTTTTCGGGACAAATACTTTACAATGAGCAGTTCTTC.

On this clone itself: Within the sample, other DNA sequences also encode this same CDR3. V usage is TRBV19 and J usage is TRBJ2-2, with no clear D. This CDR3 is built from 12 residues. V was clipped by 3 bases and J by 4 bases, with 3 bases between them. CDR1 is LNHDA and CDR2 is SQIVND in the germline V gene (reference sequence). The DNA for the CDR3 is TGTGCCAGTAGTATCCTCACCGGGGAGCTGTTTTTT. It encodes CASSILTGELFF.

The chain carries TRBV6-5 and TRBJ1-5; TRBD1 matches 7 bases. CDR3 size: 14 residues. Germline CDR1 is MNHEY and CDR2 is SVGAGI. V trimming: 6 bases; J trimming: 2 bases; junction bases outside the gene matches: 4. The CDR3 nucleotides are TGTGCCAGCAGACAGGGGTCGGGCAATCAGCCCCAGCATTTT. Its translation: CASRQGSGNQPQHF.

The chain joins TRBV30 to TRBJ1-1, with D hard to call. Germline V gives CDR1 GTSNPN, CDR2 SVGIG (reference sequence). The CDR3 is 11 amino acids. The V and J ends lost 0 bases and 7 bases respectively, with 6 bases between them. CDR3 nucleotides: TGTGCCTGGAGTGTCAGATATGAAGCTTTCTTT. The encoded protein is CAWSVRYEAFF.

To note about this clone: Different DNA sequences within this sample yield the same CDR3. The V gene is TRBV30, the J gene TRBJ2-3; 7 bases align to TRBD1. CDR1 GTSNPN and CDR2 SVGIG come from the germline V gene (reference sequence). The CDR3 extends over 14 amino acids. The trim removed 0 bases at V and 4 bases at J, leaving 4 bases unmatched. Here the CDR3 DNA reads TGTGCCTGGAGTGTATACAGGGGAGCAGATACGCAGTATTTT. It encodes CAWSVYRGADTQYF. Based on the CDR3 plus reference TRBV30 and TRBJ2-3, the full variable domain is SQTIHQWPATLVQPVGSPLSLECTVEGTSNPNLYWYRQAAGRGLQLLFYSVGIGQISSEVPQNLSASRPQDRQFILSSKKLLLSDSGFYLCAWSVYRGADTQYFGPGTRLTVL.

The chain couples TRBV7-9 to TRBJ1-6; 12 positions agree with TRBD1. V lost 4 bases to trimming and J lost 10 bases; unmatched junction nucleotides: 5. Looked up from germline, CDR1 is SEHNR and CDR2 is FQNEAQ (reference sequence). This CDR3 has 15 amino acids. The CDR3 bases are TGTGCCAGCAGCTCGGGACAGGGGGCTGTATCACCCCTCCACTTT. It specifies CASSSGQGAVSPLHF. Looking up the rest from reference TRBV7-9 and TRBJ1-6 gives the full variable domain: DTGVSQNPRHKITKRGQNVTFRCDPISEHNRLYWYRQTLGQGPEFLTYFQNEAQLEKSRLLSDRFSAERPKGSFSTLEIQRTEQGDSAMYLCASSSGQGAVSPLHFGNGTRLTVT.

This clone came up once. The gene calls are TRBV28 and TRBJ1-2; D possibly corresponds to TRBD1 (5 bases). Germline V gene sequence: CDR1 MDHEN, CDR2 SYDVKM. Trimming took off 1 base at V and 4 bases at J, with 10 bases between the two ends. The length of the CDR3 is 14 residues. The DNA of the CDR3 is TGTGCCAGCAGTTTATTGGGGGAGGGCTATGGCTACACCTTC. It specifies CASSLLGEGYGYTF.